One sample yielded the 15 T cell receptor beta chains listed below, sequenced in a study of T cell repertoires in cytomegalovirus infection. MiXCR was run by TCRdb on the reads, yielding one entry per CDR3 protein. The table shows some 940,000 distinct CDR3 sequences, with roughly 30% occurring only once. The antigens for these receptors are not known. Sequenced material: cultured CD8+ T cells from PBMCs, taken from culture after CMV antigen stimulation. The receptors come from a human donor in good health (CMV status not recorded). Some clones in this sample may be carry-over from other donors' samples.

This clonotype was seen many times. This chain joins TRBV27 and TRBJ1-5; TRBD1 aligns across 7 bases. V was clipped by 8 bases and J by 6 bases; unmatched bases: 10. Per germline, CDR1 MNHEY and CDR2 SMNVEV (reference sequence). CDR3 size: 14 residues. The CDR3 DNA is TGTGCCAGCTCACCACGACAGGGAGGTCAGCCCCAGCATTTT. It translates to CASSPRQGGQPQHF.

The rearrangement uses TRBV29-1 and TRBJ2-1, with D perhaps given as TRBD1 or TRBD2 (6 bases each). The CDR3 runs to 14 residues. Germline V CDR1 and CDR2: SQVTM, ANQGSEA. V was pared by 4 bases and J by 8 bases, with 18 bases between. CDR3 sequence: CSVVGGPFVDEQFF. The CDR3 region has the DNA TGCAGCGTTGTTGGGGGGCCCTTTGTAGATGAGCAGTTCTTC.

In DNA form, the CDR3 reads TGCAGCCTAAGACAGGGGGCCGGGGAGCTGTTTTTT. Translating gives CSLRQGAGELFF. This chain uses TRBV29-1 with TRBJ2-2; 9 bases match TRBD1. There are 12 residues in the CDR3. Germline trimming cut 8 bases from V and 6 bases from J; bases unmatched to any gene: 4. Germline loops: CDR1 SQVTM, CDR2 ANQGSEA.

This clonotype was counted only a few times. V is TRBV12-3 or TRBV12-4 and J is TRBJ2-5; no firm D call. Between the trimmed V and J ends, which lost 1 base and 5 bases, there was a span of 11 bases. This CDR3 spans 14 amino acids. CDR3 sequence (DNA): TGTGCCAGCAGTTTAGTTTGGCCCTCTGAGACCCAGTACTTC. It encodes CASSLVWPSETQYF.

The V gene is TRBV10-2, the J gene TRBJ2-7; D might be TRBD1 or TRBD2, each matching 6 bases. Between the trimmed V and J ends, which lost 3 bases and 2 bases, there was a span of 11 bases. Germline CDR1 is WSHSY and CDR2 is SAAADI. This CDR3 has 14 amino acids. In DNA, the CDR3 is TGCGCCAGCAGTGAAGAGGGGGGCGCCTACGAGCAGTACTTC. This gives the protein CASSEEGGAYEQYF.

This clonotype has only a few counts. The chain combines TRBV11-1 with TRBJ2-7; 7 bases map to TRBD1. This CDR3 has 13 residues. Germline V gene lookup returns CDR1 SGHAT and CDR2 FQDESV (reference sequence). With 5 bases clipped from V and 3 bases from J, the junction kept 4 bases outside the gene matches. The CDR3: CASSQGQYYEQYV. CDR3 sequence (DNA): TGTGCCAGCAGCCAGGGACAGTACTACGAGCAGTACGTC.

In the case of this clonotype: The junction departs from germline at one end; a sequencing error may be responsible. This sequence joins TRBV19 and TRBJ1-4, with D perhaps matching TRBD1 (5 bases). This CDR3 comprises 14 residues. Germline V gives CDR1 LNHDA, CDR2 SQIVND (reference sequence). Here the CDR3 reads CVSSGPWGTEKLFF. Written as DNA, the CDR3 is TGTGTCAGTAGCGGACCCTGGGGGACGGAAAAACTGTTTTTT.

The chain has TRBV12-5 and TRBJ1-1; 7 positions match TRBD1. Germline CDR1 is LGHNT and CDR2 is FRNRAP. The CDR3 has 12 amino acids. V trimming: 7 bases; J trimming: 4 bases; junction bases outside the gene matches: 3. The CDR3 DNA reads TGTGCTAGTGTCCCAGGGGGCACTGAAGCTTTCTTT. It codes for CASVPGGTEAFF. Full variable domain (remainder filled in from reference TRBV12-5 and TRBJ1-1): DARVTQTPRHKVTEMGQEVTMRCQPILGHNTVFWYRQTMMQGLELLAYFRNRAPLDDSGMPKDRFSAEMPDATLATLKIQPSEPRDSAVYFCASVPGGTEAFFGQGTRLTVV.

This clonotype came up a few times. The chain is built from TRBV25-1 and TRBJ2-7, with D possibly matching TRBD1 (6 bases). The V gene lost 5 bases and the J gene lost 2 bases, with 13 bases spanning the gap. The CDR3 sequence is 14 residues long. The germline V gene encodes CDR1 MGHDK and CDR2 SYGVNS. CDR3 in amino acids: CASSLQGRAYEQYF. CDR3 nucleotide sequence: TGTGCCAGCAGTCTACAGGGAAGGGCCTACGAGCAGTACTTC.

This clonotype was recorded a few times. The chain uses TRBV11-1 and TRBJ2-1, with D possibly being TRBD2 (6 bases). Germline V gives CDR1 SGHAT, CDR2 FQDESV (reference sequence). The CDR3 is 15 amino acids. With 4 bases removed from V and 3 bases from J, the gap between germline ends came to 13 bases. CDR3 residues: CASSYRDFNYNEQFF. DNA of the CDR3: TGTGCCAGCAGCTACCGGGACTTTAACTACAATGAGCAGTTCTTC.

This chain joins TRBV27 and TRBJ2-1; 8 bases are a match to TRBD1. The J segment lost 11 bases and the V segment lost 5 bases, leaving 8 bases of the junction unmatched. Germline CDR1 MNHEY, CDR2 SMNVEV (reference sequence). This CDR3 is 13 amino acids long. CDR3 loop: CASSIADREKQFF. CDR3 nucleotides: TGTGCCAGCAGTATTGCGGACAGGGAGAAGCAGTTCTTC.

The genes are TRBV6-1 and TRBJ1-5, with a possible D match to TRBD1 (5 bases). Per the germline V gene, CDR1 is MNHNS and CDR2 is SASEGT. V was cut by 8 bases and J by 1 base, with 15 bases left in between. The CDR3 sequence is 15 residues long. CDR3 in amino acids: CASQQRGPSNQPQHF. The CDR3 nucleotides read TGTGCCAGCCAACAACGGGGCCCCAGCAATCAGCCCCAGCATTTT.

The chain joins TRBV7-9 to TRBJ1-3, with D tentatively TRBD1 (5 bases). V was pared by 4 bases and J by 0 bases, with 28 bases between. The CDR3 is 21 amino acids. The V gene's germline CDR1 is SEHNR and CDR2 FQNEAQ (reference sequence). CDR3 bases: TGTGCCAGCAGCTCTTGGGCCCGGGACCGAAGAACCCCGTTCTCTGGAAACACCATATATTTT. It codes for CASSSWARDRRTPFSGNTIYF.

This clonotype was found a few times. The chain combines TRBV5-8 with TRBJ1-3; D may be TRBD1 (6 bases). V dropped 1 base and J dropped 1 base, with 15 bases sitting between them. The germline CDR1 and CDR2 sequences are SGHTS and YDEGEE. This CDR3 has 17 amino acids. The CDR3 nucleotides are TGTGCCAGCAGCTTGATCGCCGAGGGGGGATCTGGAAACACCATATATTTT. Encoded protein: CASSLIAEGGSGNTIYF. The whole variable domain, filled in from reference TRBV5-8 and TRBJ1-3, reads EAGVTQSPTHLIKTRGQQATLRCSPISGHTSVYWYQQALGLGLQFLLWYDEGEERNRGNFPPRFSGRQFPNYSSELNVNALELEDSALYLCASSLIAEGGSGNTIYFGEGSWLTVV.

This clonotype was observed a few times. V is TRBV7-9 and J is TRBJ2-2; no clear D gene. Trimming took 8 bases from V and 9 from J, leaving 4 bases between them. This CDR3 contains 9 residues. Per the germline V gene, CDR1 is SEHNR and CDR2 is FQNEAQ (reference sequence). The CDR3 loop reads CASRRELFF. Here the CDR3 DNA reads TGTGCCAGCCGCCGGGAGCTGTTTTTT.